The sequence of this TCR beta chain was determined in a study of molecular identifiers for immune sequencing clone quantification. Overall study results and limits: One cell's worth of spiked Jurkat TCR RNA was reportedly detectable among about a million naive cells. Highly expanded clone sizes could be underestimated by identical TCR molecules sharing a barcode.

In regard to this clonotype: The antigen is unknown.

V lost 3 bases and J lost 2; bases outside the gene matches: 12. The CDR3 loop spans 17 amino acids. Looked up from germline, CDR1 is MGHRA and CDR2 is YSYEKL. The bulk TCR libraries were made with methods described before and with listed TCR primers. Using its own MiXCR run on the PCR reads, TCRdb lists one record per CDR3 protein. In the table there are approximately 680,000 distinct CDR3 sequences, roughly 27% of which are singletons. The chain uses TRBV4-1 and TRBJ2-7; 8 positions match TRBD2. This TCR was sampled from a human donor in good health. Some libraries in this study had Jurkat cell RNA spiked in. Material for sequencing was naive CD8+ T cells from blood, with Jurkat cell RNA spiked in. The subset: FACS-sorted CD8+CD4-CCR7+CD45RA+ naive T cells. The CDR3 DNA follows: TGCGCCAGCAGCCATTTGTCTTTGAGCGGGGGAACCTACGAGCAGTACTTC. This translates into CASSHLSLSGGTYEQYF.